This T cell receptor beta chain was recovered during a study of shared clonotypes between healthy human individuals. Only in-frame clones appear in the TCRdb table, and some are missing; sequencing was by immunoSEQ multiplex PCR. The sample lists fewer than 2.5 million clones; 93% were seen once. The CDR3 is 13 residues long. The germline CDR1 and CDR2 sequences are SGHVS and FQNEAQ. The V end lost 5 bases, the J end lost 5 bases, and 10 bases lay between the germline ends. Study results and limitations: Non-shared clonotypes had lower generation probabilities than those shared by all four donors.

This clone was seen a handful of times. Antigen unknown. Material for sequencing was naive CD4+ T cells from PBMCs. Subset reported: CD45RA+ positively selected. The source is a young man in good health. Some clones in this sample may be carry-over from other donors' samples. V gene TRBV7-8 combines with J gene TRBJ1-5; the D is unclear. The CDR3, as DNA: TGTGCCAGCAGCCTTCCTGGAGATCAGCCCCAGCATTTT. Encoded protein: CASSLPGDQPQHF.